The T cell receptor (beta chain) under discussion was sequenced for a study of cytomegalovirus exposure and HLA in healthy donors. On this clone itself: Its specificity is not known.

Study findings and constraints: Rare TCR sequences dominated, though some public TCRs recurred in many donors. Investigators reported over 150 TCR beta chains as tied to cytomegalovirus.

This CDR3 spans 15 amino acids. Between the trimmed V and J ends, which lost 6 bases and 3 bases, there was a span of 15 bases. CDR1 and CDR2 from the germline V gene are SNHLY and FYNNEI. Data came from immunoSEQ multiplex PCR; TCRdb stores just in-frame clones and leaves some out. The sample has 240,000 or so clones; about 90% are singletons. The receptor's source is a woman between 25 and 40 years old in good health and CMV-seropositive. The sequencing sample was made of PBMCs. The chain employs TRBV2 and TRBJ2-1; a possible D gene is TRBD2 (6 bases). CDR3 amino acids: CASSLGGFDYNEQFF. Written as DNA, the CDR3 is TGTGCCAGCAGCCTCGGGGGATTCGACTACAATGAGCAGTTCTTC.